This T cell receptor (beta chain) was obtained from a study of lymphopenia after photon versus proton radiotherapy. Study-wide points: Post-nadir TCR diversity decline inversely tracked overall survival among those who died. After lymphocyte nadir, photon-treated repertoires showed oligoclonal expansion, especially CD8+ Temra. Relative stability marked proton patients; photon patients lost diversity and naive cells.

Sequencing was performed with immunoSEQ multiplex PCR; in TCRdb, only in-frame clones are kept and a portion is missing. There are 55,000 to 70,000 clones in the sample; 85% to 95% occur only once, and approximately 2.1% lies in the top ten. Concerning this clone itself: The antigen remains undetermined.

CDR1 and CDR2 from the germline V gene are LGHNA and YNFKEQ. The CDR3 runs to 14 residues. Trimming shortened V by 2 bases and J by 6 bases, and 14 bases separated the two germline ends. The material was peripheral blood, obtained from a patient treated with photon-based radiotherapy. The receptor was isolated from a woman aged 40 to 49 with cholangiocarcinoma. The chain employs TRBV4-2 and TRBJ2-7; D is undetermined. In DNA form, the CDR3 reads TGTGCCAGCAGCCAATCCGAAGGGCTGGCCGAGCAGTACTTC. It encodes CASSQSEGLAEQYF.